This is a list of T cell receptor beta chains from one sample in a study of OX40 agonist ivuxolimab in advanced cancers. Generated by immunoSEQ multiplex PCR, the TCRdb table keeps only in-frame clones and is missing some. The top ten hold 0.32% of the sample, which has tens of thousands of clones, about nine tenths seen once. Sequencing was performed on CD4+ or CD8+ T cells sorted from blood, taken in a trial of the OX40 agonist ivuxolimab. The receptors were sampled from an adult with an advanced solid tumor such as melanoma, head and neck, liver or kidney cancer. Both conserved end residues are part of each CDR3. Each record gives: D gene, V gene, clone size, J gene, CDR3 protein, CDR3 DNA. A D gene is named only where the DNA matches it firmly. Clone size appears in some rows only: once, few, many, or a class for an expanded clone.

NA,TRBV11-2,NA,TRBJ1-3,CASSLIRISSGNTIYF,TGTGCCAGCAGTTTGATAAGAATCAGCTCTGGAAACACCATATATTTT
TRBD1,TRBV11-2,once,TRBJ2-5,CASSGGQGGQETQYF,TGTGCCAGCAGCGGAGGACAGGGGGGACAAGAGACCCAGTACTTC
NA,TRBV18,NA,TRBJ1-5,CASSSGGYSNQPQHF,TGTGCCAGCTCATCCGGGGGGTATAGCAATCAGCCCCAGCATTTT
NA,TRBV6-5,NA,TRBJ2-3,CASSYSGAGSQYF,TGTGCCAGCAGTTACTCCGGGGCGGGGTCGCAGTATTTT
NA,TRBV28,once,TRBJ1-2,CASRAPRGQVNYGYTF,TGTGCCAGCAGGGCCCCCCGGGGACAAGTTAACTATGGCTACACCTTC
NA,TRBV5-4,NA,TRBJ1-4,CASSPWGGTNEKLFF,TGTGCCAGCAGCCCCTGGGGGGGGACTAATGAAAAACTGTTTTTT
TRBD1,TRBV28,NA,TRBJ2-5,CASSTAGTGGEETQYF,TGTGCCAGCAGTACCGCCGGGACAGGGGGCGAGGAGACCCAGTACTTC
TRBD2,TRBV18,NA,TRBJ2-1,CASSPLAGVRNEQFF,TGTGCCAGCTCACCACTAGCGGGAGTACGAAATGAGCAGTTCTTC
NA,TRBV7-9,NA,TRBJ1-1,CASSLESGTEAFF,TGTGCCAGCAGCTTAGAGTCTGGCACTGAAGCTTTCTTT
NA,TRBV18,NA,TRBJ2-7,CASSPGLGDEQYF,TGTGCCAGCTCGCCAGGCCTCGGGGACGAGCAGTACTTC
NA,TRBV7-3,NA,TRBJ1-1,CASSLTGGLREAFF,TGTGCCAGCAGCTTAACTGGGGGACTACGGGAAGCTTTCTTT
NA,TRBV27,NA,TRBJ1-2,CASSLTGKAHYGYTF,TGTGCCAGCAGTTTGACGGGCAAGGCGCACTATGGCTACACCTTC
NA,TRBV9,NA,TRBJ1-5,CASSVGGANQPQHF,TGTGCCAGCAGCGTAGGGGGGGCCAATCAGCCCCAGCATTTT
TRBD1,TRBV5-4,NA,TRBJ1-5,CASSSDRENQPQHF,TGTGCCAGCAGCTCTGACAGGGAAAATCAGCCCCAGCATTTT
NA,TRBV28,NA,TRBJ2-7,CASSLSFDREGHEQYF,TGTGCCAGCAGTTTGTCTTTTGACAGGGAGGGGCACGAGCAGTACTTC
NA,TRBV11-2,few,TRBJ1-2,CASSSRGVYGYTF,TGTGCCAGCAGCTCCAGAGGAGTCTATGGCTACACCTTC
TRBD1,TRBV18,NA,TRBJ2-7,CASSQTGDEQYF,TGTGCCAGCTCTCAAACAGGGGACGAGCAGTACTTC
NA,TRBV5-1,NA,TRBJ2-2,CASSLTEFLRSGELFF,TGCGCCAGCAGCCTCACCGAATTCCTCCGCAGCGGGGAGCTGTTTTTT
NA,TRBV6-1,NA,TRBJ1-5,CASNGDSNQPQHF,TGTGCCAGCAATGGAGATAGCAATCAGCCCCAGCATTTT
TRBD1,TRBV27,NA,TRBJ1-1,CASRPSGRGTEAFF,TGTGCCAGCAGACCTTCCGGCAGGGGGACTGAAGCTTTCTTT
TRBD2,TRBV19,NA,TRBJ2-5,CASSDLRAGKETQYF,TGTGCCAGTAGTGACCTACGAGCGGGGAAAGAGACCCAGTACTTC
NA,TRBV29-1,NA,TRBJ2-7,CSVSTSNWGQYF,TGCAGCGTTTCGACATCCAACTGGGGGCAGTACTTC